Shown below are 30 T cell receptor beta chains from a single sample sequenced in a study of CXCR3-negative and CXCR3-positive naive CD8 T cells. The method, 5' RACE with UMI labels, was used to prepare the TRB cDNA libraries. TCRdb re-called the 5' RACE reads and catalogs CDR3 proteins one per entry, DNA excluded. Its listing shows more than 80,000 distinct CDR3 sequences. Study-wide results and caveats: The TRB CDR3s that CXCR3-positive naive cells carried were more hydrophobic than those of CXCR3-negative naive cells.

These receptors have no identified antigens. Material for sequencing was naive CXCR3+ CD8+ T cells from blood. Subset of the sample: CD45RO-CCR7+CD27+CD95- naive CD8+ T cells expressing CXCR3 (TNR3+). The origin of the receptors is a human donor in good health. Some clones in this sample may be carry-over from other donors' samples.

The CDR3 region is CASSQEHFQGNYEQYF. The chain links TRBV3-1 to TRBJ2-7; absent DNA, TCRdb's TRBD1 call cannot be checked. The CDR3 covers 16 residues. Germline V gives CDR1 LGHDT, CDR2 YNNKEL (reference sequence).

The genes are TRBV13 and TRBJ1-1. CDR3 length equals 11 residues. Germline loops: CDR1 PRHDT, CDR2 FYEKMQ (reference sequence). Here the CDR3 reads CASRAEAEAFF.

The V gene is TRBV29-1, the J gene TRBJ2-2. Germline V CDR1 and CDR2: SQVTM, ANQGSEA. This CDR3 contains 13 residues. CDR3 region: CSVGHRNTGELFF.

The chain employs TRBV15 and TRBJ2-5; TCRdb's D call of TRBD1 is untestable without DNA. Germline CDR1 and CDR2: LNHNV and YYDKDF (reference sequence). The CDR3 is made up of 13 amino acids. Here the CDR3 reads CATMTGEQETQYF.

The gene calls are TRBV6-2 or TRBV6-3 and TRBJ1-1; lacking DNA, the TRBD1 call made by TCRdb goes unchecked. The germline CDR1 and CDR2 sequences are MNHEY and SVGEGT. This CDR3 spans 16 amino acids. Here the CDR3 reads CASSHPGQGLNTEAFF.

The chain uses TRBV27 and TRBJ2-7; TCRdb designates TRBD2, a call that cannot be tested without DNA. CDR1 MNHEY and CDR2 SMNVEV come from the germline V gene (reference sequence). The CDR3 has 16 residues. The CDR3 here is CASSLSLLTARDEQYF.

The V and J genes are TRBV3-1 and TRBJ1-6; as DNA is missing, the TRBD1 call by TCRdb cannot be tested. CDR1 is LGHDT and CDR2 is YNNKEL in the germline V gene (reference sequence). The CDR3 length is 14 residues. The CDR3 region is CASRRGGNNSPLHF.

The rearrangement links TRBV6-5 to TRBJ1-2. This CDR3 has 13 amino acids. The germline gives CDR1 MNHEY, CDR2 SVGAGI. CDR3 residues: CASSSPNLYGYTF.

The genes are TRBV28 and TRBJ2-5; TCRdb proposes TRBD1, but this gene call is untestable without DNA. The germline CDR1 and CDR2 sequences are MDHEN and SYDVKM. This CDR3 is 15 amino acids long. The CDR3 spells CASSPTTRGQETQYF.

This chain joins TRBV12-3 or TRBV12-4 and TRBJ2-2. The CDR3 extends over 14 amino acids. The CDR3: CASSFRGIPGELFF.

The genes are TRBV15 and TRBJ2-5; TCRdb's D call of TRBD1 is untestable without DNA. CDR1 is LNHNV, CDR2 YYDKDF, per germline (reference sequence). The CDR3 consists of 15 residues. CDR3 sequence reads: CATSREGAHQETQYF.

The J gene is TRBJ2-1, the V gene TRBV10-3; there is no DNA to check the TCRdb D call of TRBD1. The CDR3 spans 12 residues. CDR1 ENHRY and CDR2 SYGVKD come from the germline V gene. The CDR3 sequence is CATEPGDGEQFF.

The chain uses TRBV7-9 and TRBJ2-2; TCRdb calls TRBD1, which cannot be checked without DNA. CDR1 and CDR2 (germline): SEHNR, FQNEAQ (reference sequence). This CDR3 comprises 18 residues. The CDR3 sequence is CASIPPVWGPQNTGELFF.

This sequence joins TRBV28 and TRBJ2-7. From germline, CDR1 is MDHEN and CDR2 SYDVKM. This CDR3 spans 13 amino acids. This CDR3 is CASNNRGSYEQYF.

The V call is TRBV20-1, the J call TRBJ2-3. The germline V gene encodes CDR1 DFQATT and CDR2 SNEGSKA (reference sequence). The CDR3 is 11 amino acids. CDR3 sequence reads: CSARTPDTQYF.

This chain connects TRBV7-9 to TRBJ2-3; TCRdb names TRBD2, which stays unverified in the absence of DNA. CDR1 is SEHNR, CDR2 FQNEAQ, per germline (reference sequence). CDR3 size: 17 residues. CDR3 loop: CASSLIRTSPSTDTQYF.

The chain couples TRBV7-2 to TRBJ1-5. Germline V gives CDR1 SGHTA, CDR2 FQGNSA. This CDR3 is built from 14 residues. CDR3 sequence reads: CASRAGGVNQPQHF.

The chain is built from TRBV10-3 and TRBJ2-1. Germline-derived CDR1 and CDR2 are ENHRY and SYGVKD. This CDR3 contains 11 residues. The CDR3 here is CAISEGQAVFF.

The chain uses TRBV3-1 and TRBJ2-1; TCRdb returns TRBD2, unconfirmable since there is no DNA. CDR1 and CDR2 from the germline V gene are LGHDT and YNNKEL (reference sequence). The CDR3 is made up of 16 amino acids. The chain's CDR3 is CASSLRGGGTYNEQFF.

The chain recombines TRBV29-1 with TRBJ1-4. Germline V CDR1 and CDR2: SQVTM, ANQGSEA. The CDR3 totals 11 residues. CDR3: CSVADNEKLFF.

The CDR3 protein is CSVFGLETGGSYNEQFF. The rearrangement uses TRBV29-1 and TRBJ2-1; TCRdb outputs TRBD1, but without DNA this stays unchecked. The length of the CDR3 is 17 residues. Germline values: CDR1 SQVTM, CDR2 ANQGSEA.

The chain uses TRBV7-6 and TRBJ2-1. CDR1 SGHVS and CDR2 FNYEAQ come from the germline V gene. The CDR3 contains 15 residues. Here the CDR3 reads CASSLSGNGLNEQFF.

The gene calls are TRBV4-2 and TRBJ1-4; the TCRdb call, TRBD1, lacks DNA for checking. The CDR3 has 16 residues. Looked up from germline, CDR1 is LGHNA and CDR2 is YNFKEQ. CDR3 in amino acids: CASSWDSWGTNEKLFF.

This chain joins TRBV20-1 and TRBJ2-7; without DNA, the TCRdb call of TRBD2 cannot be checked. Germline loops: CDR1 DFQATT, CDR2 SNEGSKA (reference sequence). CDR3 length: 14 residues. The CDR3 sequence is CSASAREGPYEQYF.

The chain links TRBV5-1 to TRBJ2-3; TCRdb's D call of TRBD1 is untestable without DNA. Germline lookup yields CDR1 SGHRS and CDR2 YFSETQ. CDR3 length equals 13 residues. CDR3 amino acids: CASSFDAPDTQYF.

The CDR3 sequence is CASSLEGYEQYF. V usage is TRBV5-1 and J usage is TRBJ2-7. Germline V gene data show CDR1 as SGHRS and CDR2 as YFSETQ. The CDR3 totals 12 residues.

This chain links TRBV27 with TRBJ2-7; the D call from TCRdb, TRBD1, cannot be confirmed without DNA. Looked up from germline, CDR1 is MNHEY and CDR2 is SMNVEV (reference sequence). This CDR3 is built from 14 residues. The CDR3 loop reads CASSLGTPTYEQYF.

The chain recombines TRBV5-1 with TRBJ1-1; TCRdb indicates TRBD1, and absent DNA this call remains unverified. The CDR3 has 20 residues. Germline V CDR1 and CDR2: SGHRS, YFSETQ. The chain's CDR3 is CASSLPNRDPNAWVNTEAFF.

The rearrangement uses TRBV12-3 or TRBV12-4 and TRBJ1-5; TCRdb indicates TRBD1, and absent DNA this call remains unverified. CDR3 length: 13 amino acids. CDR3 in amino acids: CASGRGSNQPQHF.

The V gene is TRBV9, the J gene TRBJ1-1; TCRdb outputs TRBD1, but without DNA this stays unchecked. The CDR3 has 13 residues. In germline, CDR1 is SGDLS, CDR2 YYNGEE. CDR3 loop: CASNPTESTEAFF. Full variable domain (remainder filled in from reference TRBV9 and TRBJ1-1): DSGVTQTPKHLITATGQRVTLRCSPRSGDLSVYWYQQSLDQGLQFLIQYYNGEERAKGNILERFSAQQFPDLHSELNLSSLELGDSALYFCASNPTESTEAFFGQGTRLTVV.